This TCR beta chain was recorded in a study of OX40 agonist ivuxolimab in advanced cancers. The table came from immunoSEQ multiplex PCR; TCRdb's copy has only in-frame clones and leaves some out. The sample yields 55,000 to 70,000 clones, 75% to 90% seen once. The CDR3 contains 14 residues. The V end lost 8 bases, the J end lost 1 base, and 14 bases lay between the germline ends. Germline V gives CDR1 SNHLY, CDR2 FYNNEI. V gene TRBV2 combines with J gene TRBJ2-5, with D possibly matching TRBD2 (7 bases). This specimen was CD4+ or CD8+ T cells sorted from blood, taken in a trial of the OX40 agonist ivuxolimab. This TCR came from an adult with an advanced solid tumor such as melanoma, head and neck, liver or kidney cancer. CDR3 DNA: TGTGCCAGCGAGGGGGGGGCGCCCCAAGAGACCCAGTACTTC. Protein sequence: CASEGGAPQETQYF.